These 13 T cell receptor beta chains were all obtained from the same sample, sequenced in a study of blood T cell repertoires in COVID-19. Some clones are missing from TCRdb's copy, which holds only in-frame ones; the method was immunoSEQ multiplex PCR. The sample includes about 110,000 clones, roughly four fifths of them seen just once. Material: peripheral blood. The receptors originated from a woman in her seventies with acute or convalescent COVID-19.

The V gene is TRBV7-8, the J gene TRBJ1-2; D ambiguous. Trimming took 7 bases from V and 0 from J, leaving 6 bases between them. The CDR3 has 12 residues. The V gene's germline CDR1 is SGHVS and CDR2 FQNEAQ. The CDR3 is CASKGANYGYTF. CDR3 in DNA: TGTGCCAGCAAGGGAGCTAACTATGGCTACACCTTC. The full variable domain, with the rest looked up from reference TRBV7-8 and TRBJ1-2, is GAGVSQSPRYKVAKRGQDVALRCDPISGHVSLFWYQQALGQGPEFLTYFQNEAQLDKSGLPSDRFFAERPEGSVSTLKIQRTQQEDSAVYLCASKGANYGYTFGSGTRLTVV.

The J gene is TRBJ2-2, the V gene TRBV4-1; D is perhaps TRBD1 (6 bases). The CDR3 covers 16 residues. Germline lookup yields CDR1 MGHRA and CDR2 YSYEKL. V was trimmed by 7 bases and J by 7 bases, leaving 22 bases between them. The chain's CDR3 is CASNRQVSQNRGELFF. CDR3 sequence (DNA): TGCGCCAGCAACCGACAGGTCTCCCAAAACCGCGGGGAGCTGTTTTTT.

The rearrangement uses TRBV6-6 and TRBJ2-7, with D hard to call. Germline-derived CDR1 and CDR2 are MNHNY and SVGAGI (reference sequence). V shed 2 bases and J shed 3 bases, with 8 bases lying between them. There are 13 residues in the CDR3. Here the CDR3 DNA reads TGTGCCAGCAGTTACGGCCTTTACTACGAGCAGTACTTC. Its protein product is CASSYGLYYEQYF.

This chain links TRBV29-1 with TRBJ1-2; tentatively, D is TRBD1 (6 bases). V was trimmed by 5 bases and J by 6 bases, leaving 16 bases between them. The CDR3 runs to 13 residues. Germline-derived CDR1 and CDR2 are SQVTM and ANQGSEA. CDR3 in DNA: TGCAGCGTTAATCCCAGGGGTTTCGATGGCTACACCTTC. It yields the protein CSVNPRGFDGYTF.

The rearrangement uses TRBV11-2 and TRBJ2-2; 8 nucleotides match TRBD2. The ends lost 3 bases at V and 5 bases at J; junction bases unmatched: 11. The V gene's germline CDR1 is SGHAT and CDR2 FQNNGV. The CDR3 runs 17 residues. The CDR3 coding sequence is TGTGCCAGCAGCTTCGTCGCTAGCGGGCCACCTACCGGGGAGCTGTTTTTT. This encodes CASSFVASGPPTGELFF.

V gene TRBV29-1 combines with J gene TRBJ2-5; 8 nucleotides match TRBD2. CDR1 is SQVTM, CDR2 ANQGSEA, per germline. The CDR3 loop spans 16 amino acids. V was clipped by 0 bases and J by 4 bases; unmatched bases: 10. CDR3 sequence (DNA): TGCAGCGTTGAAGATAATTTGTGGGCGGGAGGAGAGACCCAGTACTTC. This encodes CSVEDNLWAGGETQYF.

This chain uses TRBV4-1 with TRBJ2-2; 10 bases agree with TRBD2. The CDR3 is made up of 18 amino acids. Trimming cost V 4 bases and J 5 bases; bases outside gene matches: 13. Germline-derived CDR1 and CDR2 are MGHRA and YSYEKL. Here the CDR3 reads CASSPKGSGGAVTGELFF. Here the CDR3 DNA reads TGCGCCAGCAGCCCGAAAGGCAGCGGGGGGGCTGTGACCGGGGAGCTGTTTTTT.

The chain joins TRBV28 to TRBJ1-5; TRBD1 aligns across 7 bases. J gave up 6 bases and V 5 bases, and 7 bases lay outside the gene matches. Germline CDR1 and CDR2: MDHEN and SYDVKM. The CDR3 contains 14 residues. The CDR3 DNA follows: TGTGCCAGCAGTCCGGGACAGCGAAGTCAGCCCCAGCATTTT. Its translation: CASSPGQRSQPQHF.

The chain joins TRBV27 to TRBJ1-1, with D maybe TRBD1 (6 bases). Trimming left V 3 bases short and J 0 bases short, with 8 bases between. Germline V gene sequence: CDR1 MNHEY, CDR2 SMNVEV (reference sequence). The CDR3 loop spans 14 amino acids. The CDR3 sequence: CASSFQGMNTEAFF. For the CDR3, the DNA is TGTGCCAGCAGTTTCCAGGGGATGAACACTGAAGCTTTCTTT.

The chain couples TRBV2 to TRBJ1-6; perhaps TRBD1 as D (5 bases). The CDR3 is 13 residues long. V was trimmed by 3 bases and J by 9 bases, leaving 9 bases between them. The germline CDR1 and CDR2 sequences are SNHLY and FYNNEI. CDR3 loop: CASSEVRASPLHF. The CDR3 DNA reads TGTGCCAGCAGTGAGGTCAGGGCTTCACCCCTCCACTTT.

In its sample, this clone was seen a few times. The V gene is TRBV5-1, the J gene TRBJ2-5; 7 bases agree with TRBD1. The CDR3 has 15 residues. V shed 0 bases, J shed 4 bases, and the junction held 6 bases outside the gene matches. Germline assignment: CDR1 SGHRS and CDR2 YFSETQ. CDR3 DNA: TGCGCCAGCAGCTTGGAGTCAGGGGGTGGAGAGACCCAGTACTTC. It is translated as CASSLESGGGETQYF. Drawing the rest from reference TRBV5-1 and TRBJ2-5, the complete variable domain is KAGVTQTPRYLIKTRGQQVTLSCSPISGHRSVSWYQQTPGQGLQFLFEYFSETQRNKGNFPGRFSGRQFSNSRSEMNVSTLELGDSALYLCASSLESGGGETQYFGPGTRLLVL.

This clone showed up just a few times. The chain recombines TRBV3-1 (or the pseudogene TRBV3-2) with TRBJ2-2, with D uncertain. The CDR3 is 15 amino acids. V shed 2 bases and J shed 4 bases, with 11 bases lying between them. CDR1 LGHDT and CDR2 YNNKEL come from the germline V gene (reference sequence). The CDR3 loop reads CASSQYNSGTGELFF. The CDR3 DNA is TGTGCCAGCAGCCAATACAACAGTGGCACCGGGGAGCTGTTTTTT.

V and J are TRBV28 and TRBJ1-1; the match to TRBD1 covers 10 bases. Germline V gene data show CDR1 as MDHEN and CDR2 as SYDVKM. Trimming cost V 6 bases and J 7 bases; bases outside gene matches: 5. This CDR3 region has 13 residues. For the CDR3, the DNA is TGTGCCAGCAGGCAGACAGGGGGCGTTGAAGCTTTCTTT. The encoded protein is CASRQTGGVEAFF.